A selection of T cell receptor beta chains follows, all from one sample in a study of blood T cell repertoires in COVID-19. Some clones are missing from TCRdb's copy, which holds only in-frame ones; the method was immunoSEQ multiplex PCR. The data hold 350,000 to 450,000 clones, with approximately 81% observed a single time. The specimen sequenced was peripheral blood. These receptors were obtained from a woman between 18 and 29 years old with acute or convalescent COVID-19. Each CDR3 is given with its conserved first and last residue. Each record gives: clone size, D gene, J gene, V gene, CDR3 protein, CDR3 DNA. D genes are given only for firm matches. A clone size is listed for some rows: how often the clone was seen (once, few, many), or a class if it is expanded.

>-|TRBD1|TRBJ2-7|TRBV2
CASSRDREYEQYF
TGTGCCAGCAGTAGGGACAGGGAGTACGAGCAGTACTTC
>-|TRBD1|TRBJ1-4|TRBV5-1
CASSSAGQGTNEKLFF
TGCGCCAGCAGTTCGGCTGGACAGGGAACTAATGAAAAACTGTTTTTT
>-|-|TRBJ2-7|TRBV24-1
CATNLHSGTPFFYEQYF
TGTGCCACCAACCTCCACTCCGGGACACCTTTTTTCTACGAGCAGTACTTC
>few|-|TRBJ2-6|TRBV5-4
CASRDSGANVLTF
TGTGCCAGCCGAGACTCTGGGGCCAACGTCCTGACTTTC
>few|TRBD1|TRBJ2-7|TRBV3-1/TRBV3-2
CASSRTGFYEQYF
TGTGCCAGCAGCCGGACAGGGTTCTACGAGCAGTACTTC
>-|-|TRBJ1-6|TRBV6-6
CASSYGRVSTLHF
TGTGCCAGCAGTTACGGGAGGGTCTCCACCCTCCACTTT
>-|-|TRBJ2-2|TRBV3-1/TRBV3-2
CASSLTNTGELFF
TGTGCCAGCAGCTTAACGAACACCGGGGAGCTGTTTTTT
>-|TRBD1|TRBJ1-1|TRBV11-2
CASSLSTGGIRYTEAFF
TGTGCCAGCAGCTTATCTACAGGGGGCATTAGGTACACTGAAGCTTTCTTT
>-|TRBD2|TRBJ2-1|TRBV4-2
CASSQERTSGYNEQFF
TGTGCCAGCAGCCAAGAGAGGACTAGCGGTTACAATGAGCAGTTCTTC
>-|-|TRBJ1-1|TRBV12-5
CASGINTEAFF
TGTGCTAGTGGCATCAACACTGAAGCTTTCTTT
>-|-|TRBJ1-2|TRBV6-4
CASRQGETYGYTF
TGTGCCAGCAGACAGGGCGAGACCTATGGCTACACCTTC
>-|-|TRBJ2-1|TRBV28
CASSRAGLGYNEQFF
TGTGCCAGCAGTCGGGCAGGGTTGGGTTACAATGAGCAGTTCTTC
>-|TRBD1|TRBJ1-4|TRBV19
CASSIMSGTGSPLNEKLFF
TGTGCCAGTAGTATAATGTCCGGGACAGGGAGTCCACTTAATGAAAAACTGTTTTTT
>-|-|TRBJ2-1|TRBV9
CASSVDPGTNQGEQFF
TGTGCCAGCAGCGTAGATCCGGGCACCAACCAGGGTGAGCAGTTCTTC
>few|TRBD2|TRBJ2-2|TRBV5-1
CASSLASGLTGELFF
TGCGCCAGCAGCTTGGCTAGCGGTCTCACCGGGGAGCTGTTTTTT
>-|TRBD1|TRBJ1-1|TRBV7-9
CASSRQGAETEAFF
TGTGCCAGCAGCCGACAGGGGGCAGAGACTGAAGCTTTCTTT
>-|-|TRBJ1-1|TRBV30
CAWRAPGGAAEAFF
TGTGCCTGGAGGGCGCCTGGCGGGGCGGCTGAAGCTTTCTTT
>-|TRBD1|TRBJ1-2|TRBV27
CASSLSPGQGDYGYTF
TGTGCCAGCAGTTTGTCTCCGGGACAGGGTGACTATGGCTACACCTTC
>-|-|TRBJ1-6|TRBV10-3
CAISDGDSPLHF
TGTGCCATCAGTGACGGGGATTCACCCCTCCACTTT
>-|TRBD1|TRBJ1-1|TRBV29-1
CSVSDRDRVPTEAFF
TGCAGCGTATCAGACCGGGACAGGGTGCCCACTGAAGCTTTCTTT
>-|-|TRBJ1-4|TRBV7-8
CASTKDGGLATNEKLFF
TGTGCCAGCACCAAGGACGGGGGACTTGCAACTAATGAAAAACTGTTTTTT
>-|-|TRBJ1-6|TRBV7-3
CASSHGGGGSPLHF
TGTGCCAGCAGCCACGGGGGAGGCGGGTCACCCCTCCACTTT
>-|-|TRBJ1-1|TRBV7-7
CASSIGLHTEAFF
TGTGCCAGCAGCATTGGGCTCCACACTGAAGCTTTCTTT
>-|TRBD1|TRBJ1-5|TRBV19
CASSTIGIGGIQPQHF
TGTGCCAGTAGTACAATCGGGATAGGGGGCATTCAGCCCCAGCATTTT
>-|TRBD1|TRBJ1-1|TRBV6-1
CASSEQGGTEAFF
TGTGCCAGCAGTGAACAGGGGGGCACTGAAGCTTTCTTT
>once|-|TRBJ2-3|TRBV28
CASSLWSGMADTQYF
TGTGCCAGCAGTTTATGGTCAGGGATGGCAGATACGCAGTATTTT
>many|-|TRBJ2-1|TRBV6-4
CASSESGVDYNEQFF
TGTGCCAGCAGTGAATCGGGGGTTGACTACAATGAGCAGTTCTTC
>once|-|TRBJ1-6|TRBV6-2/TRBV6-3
CASSYLGRTYNSPLHF
TGTGCCAGCAGTTACTTGGGCAGAACCTATAATTCACCCCTCCACTTT
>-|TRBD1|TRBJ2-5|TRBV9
CASSAGGLVETQYF
TGTGCCAGCAGCGCAGGGGGTCTCGTGGAGACCCAGTACTTC
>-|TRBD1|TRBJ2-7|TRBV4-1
CASSQEQGAFDEQYF
TGCGCCAGCAGCCAGGAACAGGGGGCCTTCGACGAGCAGTACTTC
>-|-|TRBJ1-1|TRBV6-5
CASTSTGTTTEAFF
TGTGCCAGCACCTCAACCGGGACTACCACGGAAGCTTTCTTT
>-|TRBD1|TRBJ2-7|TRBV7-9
CASSLAVQGGEQYF
TGTGCCAGCAGCTTAGCCGTACAGGGGGGAGAGCAGTACTTC
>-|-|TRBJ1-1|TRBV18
CASSPWGGTEAFF
TGTGCCAGCTCACCATGGGGGGGCACTGAAGCTTTCTTT
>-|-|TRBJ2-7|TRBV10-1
CASSDLGARALHEQYF
TGCGCCAGCAGTGACTTGGGGGCCAGGGCTCTCCACGAGCAGTACTTC
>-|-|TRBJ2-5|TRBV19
CASSIRGARETQYF
TGTGCCAGTAGTATCCGGGGGGCGCGAGAGACCCAGTACTTC
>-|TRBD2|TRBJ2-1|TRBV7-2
CASSLRPISGGAYNEQFF
TGTGCCAGCAGCCTCCGACCAATAAGCGGGGGAGCTTACAATGAGCAGTTCTTC
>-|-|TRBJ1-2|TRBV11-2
CASSLNGNSNYGYTF
TGTGCCAGCAGCTTAAACGGAAATAGCAACTATGGCTACACCTTC
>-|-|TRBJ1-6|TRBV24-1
CATSGPGSNSPLHF
TGTGCCACCAGTGGACCAGGGTCAAATTCACCCCTCCACTTT
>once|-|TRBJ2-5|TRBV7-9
CASSLARGETQYF
TGTGCCAGCAGCTTAGCCCGAGGAGAGACCCAGTACTTC
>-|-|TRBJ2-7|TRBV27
CASSLDHSPSYEQYF
TGTGCCAGCAGTTTAGATCACAGCCCGTCCTACGAGCAGTACTTC
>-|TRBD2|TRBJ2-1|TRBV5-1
CASSLGSGIYNEQFF
TGCGCCAGCAGCTTGGGTAGCGGGATCTACAATGAGCAGTTCTTC